Following are 15 T cell receptor beta chains from one sample sequenced in a study of metastatic and nonmetastatic thyroid tumors. TCRdb re-processed the PCR reads through MiXCR. The sample shows about 7,700 clones, less than 35% of them seen only once. Thyroid surgery had not been preceded by any treatment in any patient. The sample consisted of tumor tissue. The receptors derive from a female donor with papillary thyroid cancer or a benign thyroid nodule (not recorded which). Some clones in this sample may be carry-over from other donors' samples.

This clone counts as medium-sized. The chain is built from TRBV12-3 or TRBV12-4 and TRBJ1-2; maybe TRBD1 (6 bases). This CDR3 has 13 amino acids. V was clipped by 4 bases and J by 6 bases, with 12 bases between them. For the CDR3, the DNA is TGTGCCAGCAGTTACAGGGTAGTTGATGGCTACACCTTC. It specifies CASSYRVVDGYTF.

The genes are TRBV20-1 and TRBJ2-7; 14 nucleotides agree with TRBD2. Germline CDR1 is DFQATT and CDR2 is SNEGSKA (reference sequence). The CDR3 loop spans 19 amino acids. V was pared by 6 bases and J by 0 bases, with 16 bases of the junction left unmatched. The CDR3 loop is CSANRPGLAGGRSSYEQYF. CDR3 nucleotide sequence: TGCAGTGCCAACAGACCCGGACTAGCGGGAGGAAGGAGCTCCTACGAGCAGTACTTC.

The chain is built from TRBV2 and TRBJ2-7; D may be TRBD1 (6 bases). Germline assignment: CDR1 SNHLY and CDR2 FYNNEI. The V end lost 5 bases, the J end lost 0 bases, and 8 bases lay between the germline ends. The CDR3 is 13 residues long. CDR3 residues: CASSRDNSYEQYF. CDR3 sequence (DNA): TGTGCCAGCAGTAGGGACAACTCCTACGAGCAGTACTTC. Drawing the rest from reference TRBV2 and TRBJ2-7, the complete variable domain is EPEVTQTPSHQVTQMGQEVILRCVPISNHLYFYWYRQILGQKVEFLVSFYNNEISEKSEIFDDQFSVERPDGSNFTLKIRSTKLEDSAMYFCASSRDNSYEQYFGPGTRLTVT.

This clone has just a few counts. The J gene is TRBJ2-5, the V gene TRBV3-1; a possible D gene is TRBD2 (6 bases). The CDR3 is 15 residues long. Trimming took off 8 bases at V and 3 bases at J, with 19 bases between the two ends. Germline-derived CDR1 and CDR2 are LGHDT and YNNKEL (reference sequence). The CDR3 loop reads CASARRDPGKETQYF. In DNA, the CDR3 is TGTGCCAGCGCCCGGCGGGATCCTGGGAAAGAGACCCAGTACTTC.

A word on this clone: This may arise from a read error, as a much more abundant clone is one base away. The final CDR3 position lacks the conserved phenylalanine or tryptophan, pointing to a likely read error. The genes are TRBV19 and TRBJ1-2; no clear D gene. CDR3 size: 10 residues. CDR1 is LNHDA, CDR2 SQIVND, per germline (reference sequence). V lost 6 bases and J 4 bases, leaving 3 bases between the germline ends. CDR3 protein: CASSAYGYTL. CDR3 DNA sequence: TGTGCCAGTAGCGCCTATGGCTACACCTTA.

The chain has TRBV4-1 and TRBJ2-2; D uncertain. In germline, CDR1 is MGHRA, CDR2 YSYEKL. The V and J ends lost 0 bases and 2 bases respectively, with 4 bases between them. This CDR3 comprises 14 residues. Here the CDR3 DNA reads TGCGCCAGCAGCCAAGATTACAACACCGGGGAGCTGTTTTTT. Translation: CASSQDYNTGELFF.

The chain has TRBV27 and TRBJ2-5; TRBD1 matches 12 bases. The V and J ends lost 2 bases and 4 bases, in that order; junction bases with no gene match: 11. Germline V gene sequence: CDR1 MNHEY, CDR2 SMNVEV (reference sequence). This CDR3 comprises 18 residues. The CDR3 reads CASSLVRFGDRGRETQYF. As DNA, the CDR3 is TGTGCCAGCAGTTTAGTAAGGTTCGGGGACAGGGGGCGAGAGACCCAGTACTTC.

This clone was seen only once. Relative to the germline gene, one junction end is altered; a read error may explain this. The chain has TRBV7-2 and TRBJ2-7, with D uncertain. CDR3 length equals 15 residues. Germline values: CDR1 SGHTA, CDR2 FQGNSA. The CDR3 protein is CASSLNGPLTYEQHF. Here the CDR3 DNA reads TGTGCCAGCAGCTTAAACGGACCACTTACCTACGAGCAGCACTTC.

This clone was observed many times. The chain recombines TRBV19 with TRBJ1-2, with D perhaps TRBD1 (5 bases). Germline V lookup: CDR1 LNHDA, CDR2 SQIVND (reference sequence). V was pared by 1 base and J by 4 bases, with 13 bases between. The CDR3 contains 15 residues. The CDR3 region is CASSIVPRGIYGYTF. The DNA for the CDR3 is TGTGCCAGTAGTATAGTTCCACGGGGGATCTATGGCTACACCTTC. Complete variable domain (other parts from reference TRBV19 and TRBJ1-2): DGGITQSPKYLFRKEGQNVTLSCEQNLNHDAMYWYRQDPGQGLRLIYYSQIVNDFQKGDIAEGYSVSREKKESFPLTVTSAQKNPTAFYLCASSIVPRGIYGYTFGSGTRLTVV.

This clone came up a few times. The chain recombines TRBV12-3 or TRBV12-4 with TRBJ2-7, with no clear D. The CDR3 is 13 residues long. V gave up 0 bases and J gave up 5 bases, with 8 bases separating them. The DNA of the CDR3 is TGTGCCAGCAGTTTAGCGCAAGGGCACGAGCAGTACTTC. Translated: CASSLAQGHEQYF.

This chain links TRBV7-2 with TRBJ1-5; D not certain. The CDR3 contains 13 residues. The germline V and J ends were trimmed by 1 base and 5 bases, with 6 bases remaining between them. The germline V gene has CDR1 SGHTA and CDR2 FQGNSA. CDR3 loop: CASSLGMDQPQHF. The CDR3 DNA is TGTGCCAGCAGCTTAGGAATGGATCAGCCCCAGCATTTT.

In its sample, this clone was seen a few times. This sequence joins TRBV6-1 and TRBJ1-2; D is unclear. This CDR3 is 12 amino acids long. Germline loops: CDR1 MNHNS, CDR2 SASEGT. The V end was cut by 3 bases, the J end by 1 base, with 3 bases between. The CDR3: CASSESNYGYTF. In DNA, the CDR3 is TGTGCCAGCAGTGAGAGTAACTATGGCTACACCTTC.

V usage is TRBV20-1 and J usage is TRBJ2-5, with 10 bases lining up with TRBD2. The junction had 9 bases not matched to a gene; V was cut back by 6 bases and J by 5 bases. Germline assignment: CDR1 DFQATT and CDR2 SNEGSKA (reference sequence). The CDR3 has 14 amino acids. The CDR3 spells CSATLAGVYETQYF. CDR3 bases: TGCAGTGCAACCCTAGCGGGAGTATACGAGACCCAGTACTTC.

This clone is classed as medium-sized. The chain joins TRBV20-1 to TRBJ1-1; D remains ambiguous. Trimming cost V 4 bases and J 1 base, with 16 bases left between them. This CDR3 has 15 amino acids. Germline-derived CDR1 and CDR2 are DFQATT and SNEGSKA (reference sequence). The CDR3 DNA follows: TGCAGTGCTAACACATATCGGACGGGGAACACTGAAGCTTTCTTT. This sequence encodes CSANTYRTGNTEAFF.

This clone was detected many times. CDR3 sequence: CASSARTSSDEQFF. The CDR3 DNA follows: TGTGCCAGCAGCGCACGGACTAGCTCCGATGAGCAGTTCTTC. The chain has TRBV9 and TRBJ2-1; 8 bases are a match to TRBD2. CDR1 and CDR2 from the germline V gene are SGDLS and YYNGEE. The CDR3 is 14 residues long. J was trimmed by 8 bases and V by 3 bases; bases with no gene match: 7.